Following are 18 T cell receptor beta chains from one sample sequenced in a study of PD-1 blockade in classical Hodgkin lymphoma. Using immunoSEQ multiplex PCR, the repertoire was profiled, and TCRdb retains in-frame clones only, with some absent. Seen here are around 39,000 clones, about 80% observed once, and the top ten hold 16%. Every single patient, without exception, relapsed after autologous stem cell transplantation, and brentuximab vedotin exposure varied. The material was peripheral blood mononuclear cells (PBMCs), obtained before the second cycle of nivolumab. The source of these receptors is a human donor with classical Hodgkin lymphoma.

This clone was seen once. V gene TRBV5-6 combines with J gene TRBJ1-1; D possibly corresponds to TRBD1 (6 bases). Per germline, CDR1 SGHDT and CDR2 YYEEEE. This CDR3 is 14 amino acids long. V shed 4 bases and J shed 5 bases, with 15 bases lying between them. The CDR3 here is CASSTQGGGTEAFF. CDR3 DNA: TGTGCCAGCAGCACACAGGGAGGGGGAACTGAAGCTTTCTTT. Full variable domain (missing parts from reference TRBV5-6 and TRBJ1-1): DAGVTQSPTHLIKTRGQQVTLRCSPKSGHDTVSWYQQALGQGPQFIFQYYEEEERQRGNFPDRFSGHQFPNYSSELNVNALLLGDSALYLCASSTQGGGTEAFFGQGTRLTVV.

The V call is TRBV29-1, the J call TRBJ2-3, with D perhaps TRBD2 (6 bases). This CDR3 spans 14 amino acids. Germline CDR1 and CDR2: SQVTM and ANQGSEA. V lost 3 bases and J 8 bases, leaving 18 bases between the germline ends. CDR3: CSVDGTLLGGTQYF. CDR3 coding DNA: TGCAGCGTTGACGGGACCCTCCTGGGAGGTACGCAGTATTTT.

The chain is built from TRBV5-1 and TRBJ2-3; TRBD2 matches 9 bases. Germline values: CDR1 SGHRS, CDR2 YFSETQ. The CDR3 contains 14 residues. V was pared by 2 bases and J by 4 bases, with 2 bases of the junction left unmatched. CDR3 amino acids: CASSLLAGPDTQYF. The CDR3 region has the DNA TGCGCCAGCAGCTTACTAGCGGGCCCAGATACGCAGTATTTT. The full variable domain, its missing parts supplied by reference TRBV5-1 and TRBJ2-3, is KAGVTQTPRYLIKTRGQQVTLSCSPISGHRSVSWYQQTPGQGLQFLFEYFSETQRNKGNFPGRFSGRQFSNSRSEMNVSTLELGDSALYLCASSLLAGPDTQYFGPGTRLTVL.

This sequence joins TRBV9 and TRBJ2-5; D is ambiguous. Germline V lookup: CDR1 SGDLS, CDR2 YYNGEE. The V gene lost 0 bases and the J gene lost 1 base, with 7 bases spanning the gap. This CDR3 has 14 residues. CDR3 sequence: CASSVGGFQETQYF. DNA for the CDR3: TGTGCCAGCAGCGTAGGGGGATTCCAAGAGACCCAGTACTTC. The entire variable domain, with the rest obtained from reference TRBV9 and TRBJ2-5, is as follows: DSGVTQTPKHLITATGQRVTLRCSPRSGDLSVYWYQQSLDQGLQFLIQYYNGEERAKGNILERFSAQQFPDLHSELNLSSLELGDSALYFCASSVGGFQETQYFGPGTRLLVL.

The chain employs TRBV6-4 and TRBJ2-3; tentative D call: TRBD2 (5 bases). Trimming took off 6 bases at V and 0 bases at J, with 19 bases between the two ends. Germline loops: CDR1 MRHNA, CDR2 SNTAGT. This CDR3 region has 17 residues. CDR3 sequence: CASSLPRGLLSTDTQYF. In DNA form, the CDR3 reads TGTGCCAGCAGCCTCCCCAGAGGGCTACTTAGCACAGATACGCAGTATTTT.

The chain joins TRBV7-8 to TRBJ1-2; 8 bases are a match to TRBD1. The CDR3 is made up of 17 amino acids. Germline assignment: CDR1 SGHVS and CDR2 FQNEAQ. V lost 4 bases and J lost 8; bases outside the gene matches: 18. The CDR3 bases are TGTGCCAGCAGCTCGGGACAGGAAATACTCAAGAGGCCCGGCTACACCTTC. Translation: CASSSGQEILKRPGYTF.

The sample holds a few counts of this clone. The rearrangement joins TRBV19 to TRBJ1-5; D uncertain. Germline CDR1 is LNHDA and CDR2 is SQIVND (reference sequence). V was pared by 6 bases and J by 2 bases, with 17 bases between. The CDR3 runs 16 residues. Written as DNA, the CDR3 is TGTGCCAGTAGCCCCCTGCGACCATCCCGCAATCAGCCCCAGCATTTT. Translating gives CASSPLRPSRNQPQHF.

The rearrangement links TRBV30 to TRBJ2-7; 12 nucleotides agree with TRBD1. Germline V CDR1 and CDR2: GTSNPN, SVGIG (reference sequence). There are 15 residues in the CDR3. V lost 3 bases, J lost 6 bases, and 9 bases stayed unmatched. The CDR3 coding sequence is TGTGCCTGGAGGGACCGGGACAGGGGGCTTGGCGAGCAGTACTTC. Protein product: CAWRDRDRGLGEQYF.

This clone was observed a single time. This chain joins TRBV18 and TRBJ1-5; no clear D. There are 13 residues in the CDR3. The V gene lost 2 bases and the J gene lost 4 bases, with 6 bases spanning the gap. CDR1 is KGHSH, CDR2 LQKENI, per germline. The CDR3 sequence is CASSPSGNQPQHF. DNA of the CDR3: TGTGCCAGCTCACCATCGGGTAATCAGCCCCAGCATTTT.

This clone has a handful of counts. The chain couples TRBV21-1 to TRBJ1-5; the table calls TRBD1, which could not be checked here. TRBV21-1 is shown as a pseudogene. This CDR3 is 16 amino acids long. In DNA, the CDR3 is TGTGCCAGCAGCACCCGACAGGGGGTAAGCAATCAGCCCCAGCATTTT. Protein: CASSTRQGVSNQPQHF.

The chain uses TRBV30 and TRBJ2-5; D gene ambiguous. V lost 0 bases and J lost 0, with 5 bases in between. The CDR3 length is 13 residues. Germline values: CDR1 GTSNPN, CDR2 SVGIG (reference sequence). The CDR3 spells CAWSVGDQETQYF. DNA for the CDR3: TGTGCCTGGAGTGTTGGGGACCAAGAGACCCAGTACTTC.

CDR3 in DNA: TGTGCCTGGAGTGTTGAAGGGAGAGGTGGCTACACCTTC. Translating gives CAWSVEGRGGYTF. The chain employs TRBV30 and TRBJ1-2; no definite D call. Deletions cut 0 bases from V and 7 bases from J, with 12 bases between. The CDR3 runs to 13 residues. The germline gives CDR1 GTSNPN, CDR2 SVGIG (reference sequence).

The chain has TRBV7-2 and TRBJ2-7; D is perhaps TRBD1 or TRBD2 (5 bases each). The germline V and J ends were trimmed by 5 bases and 3 bases, with 14 bases remaining between them. The CDR3 runs to 14 residues. From germline, CDR1 is SGHTA and CDR2 FQGNSA. For the CDR3, the DNA is TGTGCCAGCAGCCAGGGACGGCGGCTCTACGAGCAGTACTTC. This codes for CASSQGRRLYEQYF.

The chain couples TRBV5-1 to TRBJ2-5; 13 nucleotides match TRBD2. Germline V gene data show CDR1 as SGHRS and CDR2 as YFSETQ. The CDR3 has 16 amino acids. V shed 4 bases, J shed 1 base, and the junction held 4 bases outside the gene matches. The CDR3 bases are TGCGCCAGCAGCCCGGGGACTAGCGGGGTCCAAGAGACCCAGTACTTC. This gives the protein CASSPGTSGVQETQYF. Looking up the rest from reference TRBV5-1 and TRBJ2-5 gives the full variable domain: KAGVTQTPRYLIKTRGQQVTLSCSPISGHRSVSWYQQTPGQGLQFLFEYFSETQRNKGNFPGRFSGRQFSNSRSEMNVSTLELGDSALYLCASSPGTSGVQETQYFGPGTRLLVL.

J is TRBJ2-5 and V is TRBV4-3; D might be TRBD1 or TRBD2, each matching 5 bases. V shed 3 bases and J shed 5 bases, with 16 bases lying between them. This CDR3 is 15 amino acids long. Germline V gene data show CDR1 as LGHNA and CDR2 as YSLEER. CDR3 in DNA: TGCGCCAGCAGCCAGGGGGTTCTGGGCGGCGAGACCCAGTACTTC. This codes for CASSQGVLGGETQYF.

The chain couples TRBV7-6 to TRBJ1-6; D gene ambiguous. CDR1 and CDR2 (germline): SGHVS, FNYEAQ. The CDR3 is 15 amino acids. Trimming took off 5 bases at V and 3 bases at J, with 11 bases between the two ends. The CDR3 region has the DNA TGTGCCAGCAGCCCGGGAACGGGCTATAATTCACCCCTCCACTTT. The encoded protein is CASSPGTGYNSPLHF. Complete variable domain (other parts from reference TRBV7-6 and TRBJ1-6): GAGVSQSPRYKVTKRGQDVALRCDPISGHVSLYWYRQALGQGPEFLTYFNYEAQQDKSGLPNDRFSAERPEGSISTLTIQRTEQRDSAMYRCASSPGTGYNSPLHFGNGTRLTVT.

The V gene is TRBV27, the J gene TRBJ2-1; the D is unclear. From germline, CDR1 is MNHEY and CDR2 SMNVEV (reference sequence). V was shortened by 3 bases and J by 4 bases, with 4 bases between the two germline ends. This CDR3 comprises 12 residues. CDR3 sequence reads: CASSLPYNEQFF. For the CDR3, the DNA is TGTGCCAGCAGTTTGCCGTACAATGAGCAGTTCTTC.

This clone showed up just a few times. The genes are TRBV29-1 and TRBJ2-7; TRBD2 is a possible D gene (6 bases). The CDR3 length is 13 residues. Germline values: CDR1 SQVTM, CDR2 ANQGSEA. Trimming removed 4 bases from V and 5 bases from J, with 15 bases in between. Here the CDR3 reads CSVVDGGFNEQYF. In DNA, the CDR3 is TGCAGCGTTGTGGACGGGGGTTTCAACGAGCAGTACTTC.